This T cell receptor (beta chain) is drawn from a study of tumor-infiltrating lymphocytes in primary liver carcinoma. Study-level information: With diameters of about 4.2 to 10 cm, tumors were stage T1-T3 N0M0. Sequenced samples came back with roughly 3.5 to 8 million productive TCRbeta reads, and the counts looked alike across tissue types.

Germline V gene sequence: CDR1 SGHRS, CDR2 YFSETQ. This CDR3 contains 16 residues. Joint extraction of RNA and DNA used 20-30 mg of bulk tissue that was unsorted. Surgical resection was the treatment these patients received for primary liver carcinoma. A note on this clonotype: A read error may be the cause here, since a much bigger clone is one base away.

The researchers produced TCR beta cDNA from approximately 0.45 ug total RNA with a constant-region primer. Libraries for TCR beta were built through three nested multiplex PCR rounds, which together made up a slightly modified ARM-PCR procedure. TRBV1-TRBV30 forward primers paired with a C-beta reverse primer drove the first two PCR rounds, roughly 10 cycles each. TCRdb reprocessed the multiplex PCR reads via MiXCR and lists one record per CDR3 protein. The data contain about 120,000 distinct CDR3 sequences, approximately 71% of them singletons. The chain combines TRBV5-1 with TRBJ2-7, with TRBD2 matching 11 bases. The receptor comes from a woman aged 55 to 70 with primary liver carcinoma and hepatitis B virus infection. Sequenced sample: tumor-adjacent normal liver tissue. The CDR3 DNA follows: TGCGTCAGCAGCTTTGGCGACCTAGCGGGAGGTAGCGAGCAGTACTTC. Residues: CVSSFGDLAGGSEQYF.